One sample yielded the 26 T cell receptor beta chains listed below, sequenced in a study of cytomegalovirus exposure and HLA in healthy donors. With 60 Vbeta and 13 Jbeta primers, the PCR was carried out. Sequenced by immunoSEQ multiplex PCR; TCRdb stores in-frame clones only, minus some. The sample comprises 130,000 or so clones, around 9% of which are singletons, and 5% to 6% rests with the top ten. Sequences were obtained from PBMCs. These receptors came from a man aged 35 to 55 in good health and CMV-seronegative.

This clone appeared a few times. The chain recombines TRBV6-1 with TRBJ1-5, with 8 nucleotides matching TRBD1. This CDR3 spans 16 amino acids. Germline V gives CDR1 MNHNS, CDR2 SASEGT. J gave up 1 base and V 3 bases, and 5 bases lay outside the gene matches. DNA for the CDR3: TGTGCCAGCAGTGAGGACGGACAGGGCAGCAATCAGCCCCAGCATTTT. Protein sequence: CASSEDGQGSNQPQHF.

The chain joins TRBV6-5 to TRBJ2-1, with 8 positions matching TRBD2. The CDR3 covers 14 residues. Per the germline V gene, CDR1 is MNHEY and CDR2 is SVGAGI. Germline trimming cut 4 bases from V and 6 bases from J; bases unmatched to any gene: 5. CDR3 sequence reads: CASSFGGAFNEQFF. CDR3 sequence (DNA): TGTGCCAGCAGTTTCGGGGGGGCCTTCAATGAGCAGTTCTTC.

This clone was counted a few times. This chain links TRBV13 with TRBJ1-1; a possible D gene is TRBD1 (5 bases). V was pared by 0 bases and J by 0 bases, with 8 bases between. The CDR3 sequence is 15 residues long. Per germline, CDR1 PRHDT and CDR2 FYEKMQ (reference sequence). In DNA, the CDR3 is TGTGCCAGCAGCTTAGGAGGGACTTTGAACACTGAAGCTTTCTTT. Residues: CASSLGGTLNTEAFF. Supplemented by reference TRBV13 and TRBJ1-1, the full variable domain reads AAGVIQSPRHLIKEKRETATLKCYPIPRHDTVYWYQQGPGQDPQFLISFYEKMQSDKGSIPDRFSAQQFSDYHSELNMSSLELGDSALYFCASSLGGTLNTEAFFGQGTRLTVV.

V and J are TRBV19 and TRBJ2-1; D is uncertain. The V end was cut by 3 bases, the J end by 0 bases, with 9 bases between. The germline gives CDR1 LNHDA, CDR2 SQIVND (reference sequence). The CDR3 extends over 15 amino acids. CDR3 loop: CASSIRSSSYNEQFF. The CDR3 region has the DNA TGTGCCAGTAGTATCAGATCCAGCTCCTACAATGAGCAGTTCTTC.

The chain is built from TRBV5-1 and TRBJ2-3, with TRBD2 matching 10 bases. CDR1 is SGHRS and CDR2 is YFSETQ in the germline V gene. Trimming removed 4 bases from V and 2 bases from J; junction bases left unmatched: 7. The CDR3 is 16 amino acids. The CDR3 nucleotides are TGCGCCAGCAGCACCGGACTAGCGGAATACACAGATACGCAGTATTTT. It yields the protein CASSTGLAEYTDTQYF.

This clone turned up a few times. The rearrangement uses TRBV5-5 and TRBJ2-3, with no clear D. Germline V gene data show CDR1 as SGHKS and CDR2 as YYEKEE (reference sequence). This CDR3 contains 13 residues. V dropped 2 bases and J dropped 0 bases, with 4 bases sitting between them. In DNA form, the CDR3 reads TGTGCCAGCAGCTTTTCAAGCACAGATACGCAGTATTTT. Encoded protein: CASSFSSTDTQYF.

The chain recombines TRBV6-1 with TRBJ2-3; TRBD2 might be the D (5 bases). CDR3 size: 13 residues. The V end was cut by 3 bases, the J end by 5 bases, with 9 bases between. CDR1 and CDR2 from the germline V gene are MNHNS and SASEGT. As DNA, the CDR3 is TGTGCCAGCAGTGAGACGGAGGTAGATACGCAGTATTTT. Its protein is CASSETEVDTQYF.

In its sample, this clone was seen a few times. The rearrangement uses TRBV6-5 and TRBJ1-1; D ambiguous. The germline gives CDR1 MNHEY, CDR2 SVGAGI. CDR3 length equals 13 residues. V was trimmed by 8 bases and J by 4 bases, leaving 14 bases between them. The CDR3: CASGLMGATEAFF. CDR3 coding DNA: TGTGCCAGCGGTCTGATGGGAGCCACTGAAGCTTTCTTT.

The sample holds a few counts of this clone. CDR3 protein: CASRFTGLGETQYF. CDR3 in DNA: TGCGCCAGCAGATTTACAGGGCTCGGGGAGACCCAGTACTTC. The V and J genes are TRBV5-1 and TRBJ2-5, with TRBD1 as a possible D gene (6 bases). Germline assignment: CDR1 SGHRS and CDR2 YFSETQ. The CDR3 runs to 14 residues. V shed 5 bases and J shed 5 bases, with 16 bases lying between them.

The sample holds a few counts of this clone. The same CDR3 also results from other DNA sequences found in this sample. The CDR3 DNA reads as TGTGCCAGCAGTGAACTAGTAGCGGGTAGCACAGATACGCAGTATTTT. Residues: CASSELVAGSTDTQYF. This chain joins TRBV6-1 and TRBJ2-3; 7 bases line up with TRBD2. CDR1 and CDR2 from the germline V gene are MNHNS and SASEGT. Trimming removed 2 bases from V and 0 bases from J; junction bases left unmatched: 5. This CDR3 contains 16 residues.

This chain joins TRBV19 and TRBJ2-7, with 8 positions matching TRBD2. V lost 8 bases, J lost 4 bases, and 1 base stayed unmatched. This CDR3 spans 11 amino acids. Looked up from germline, CDR1 is LNHDA and CDR2 is SQIVND (reference sequence). CDR3 nucleotides: TGTGCCAGTGGCGGGGGGTACGAGCAGTACTTC. This codes for CASGGGYEQYF.

V is TRBV5-6 and J is TRBJ2-7; tentative D call: TRBD1 (5 bases). Germline values: CDR1 SGHDT, CDR2 YYEEEE. Between the trimmed V and J ends, which lost 1 base and 7 bases, there was a span of 15 bases. The CDR3 is 14 amino acids. For the CDR3, the DNA is TGTGCCAGCAGCTTGTACCAGGGCTTGGGAGAGCAGTACTTC. This encodes CASSLYQGLGEQYF.

This clone was counted a few times. The DNA for the CDR3 is TGTGCCAGCTTTCCTACAGGGTTGAACACTGAAGCTTTCTTT. This codes for CASFPTGLNTEAFF. The chain uses TRBV28 and TRBJ1-1, with TRBD1 as a possible D gene (6 bases). Trimming removed 8 bases from V and 0 bases from J, with 13 bases in between. Per germline, CDR1 MDHEN and CDR2 SYDVKM. The CDR3 has 14 amino acids.

The chain uses TRBV7-7 and TRBJ2-1; weak D call: TRBD2 (6 bases). CDR3 length: 16 residues. Looked up from germline, CDR1 is SSHAT and CDR2 is FNYEAQ (reference sequence). With 5 bases removed from V and 0 bases from J, the gap between germline ends came to 14 bases. DNA of the CDR3: TGTGCCAGCAGCCCAGCCGGGGGAAGCTCCTACAATGAGCAGTTCTTC. Its translation is CASSPAGGSSYNEQFF.

This clone was seen more than once but under ten times. For the CDR3, the DNA is TGTGCCACCAGCTTTCTAGCGGGGGACCTCAATGAGCAGTTCTTC. Protein product: CATSFLAGDLNEQFF. The genes are TRBV15 and TRBJ2-1; 10 positions agree with TRBD2. The CDR3 contains 15 residues. The germline CDR1 and CDR2 sequences are LNHNV and YYDKDF (reference sequence). J lost 6 bases, V lost 5 bases, and 7 bases had no gene match.

The chain links TRBV14 to TRBJ2-3; D is undetermined. This CDR3 has 15 residues. Per germline, CDR1 SGHDN and CDR2 FVKESK. V gave up 2 bases and J gave up 2 bases, with 11 bases separating them. In nucleotides, the CDR3 is TGTGCCAGCAGCCAAATCCAGGCCGCCACAGATACGCAGTATTTT. It yields the protein CASSQIQAATDTQYF.

Notes on this clone: Other DNA sequences from this sample encode an identical CDR3 as well. This sequence joins TRBV7-9 and TRBJ1-5, with D maybe TRBD1 (5 bases). There are 13 residues in the CDR3. V was pared by 3 bases and J by 4 bases, with 7 bases between. Germline values: CDR1 SEHNR, CDR2 FQNEAQ (reference sequence). The chain's CDR3 is CASSFGGNQPQHF. In DNA form, the CDR3 reads TGTGCCAGCAGCTTCGGGGGGAATCAGCCCCAGCATTTT.

This clone was seen a handful of times. J is TRBJ1-3 and V is TRBV9, with D perhaps TRBD1 (6 bases). CDR1 and CDR2 (germline): SGDLS, YYNGEE. V lost 3 bases and J 0 bases, leaving 10 bases between the germline ends. The CDR3 runs 15 residues. DNA for the CDR3: TGTGCCAGCAGCGAGGGGACATCCTCTGGAAACACCATATATTTT. Translated, it gives CASSEGTSSGNTIYF.

This clone was found a few times. The gene calls are TRBV7-9 and TRBJ2-3; D gene ambiguous. The ends were cut back, 4 bases at V and 4 bases at J, with 9 bases in the middle. This CDR3 has 13 residues. Per germline, CDR1 SEHNR and CDR2 FQNEAQ (reference sequence). CDR3 sequence reads: CASSSFLPDTQYF. CDR3 nucleotide sequence: TGTGCCAGCAGCTCCTTTCTCCCAGATACGCAGTATTTT.

In this sample, this clone turned up many times. The rearrangement uses TRBV5-6 and TRBJ2-3; no clear D gene. Germline CDR1 SGHDT, CDR2 YYEEEE. V was pared by 2 bases and J by 2 bases, with 12 bases between. CDR3 length: 15 residues. The DNA of the CDR3 is TGTGCCAGCAGCTTTTGGGCTACATCCACAGATACGCAGTATTTT. Protein sequence: CASSFWATSTDTQYF.

V is TRBV7-9 and J is TRBJ2-6; 9 bases are a match to TRBD1. The germline V gene has CDR1 SEHNR and CDR2 FQNEAQ (reference sequence). J was trimmed by 0 bases and V by 3 bases; bases with no gene match: 6. The CDR3 runs to 18 residues. The CDR3 nucleotides read TGTGCCAGCAGCTTCCCCGGGACAGGGAGCTCTGGGGCCAACGTCCTGACTTTC. Translation: CASSFPGTGSSGANVLTF.

The chain recombines TRBV2 with TRBJ1-5, with D tentatively TRBD1 (6 bases). The CDR3 contains 13 residues. Germline loops: CDR1 SNHLY, CDR2 FYNNEI. The V end lost 5 bases, the J end lost 6 bases, and 11 bases lay between the germline ends. In DNA form, the CDR3 reads TGTGCCAGCAGTCAGGGGAGAGGTCAGCCCCAGCATTTT. It encodes CASSQGRGQPQHF.

This clone has only a few counts. This is likely a read error, given that the CDR3 carries no conserved phenylalanine or tryptophan at its end. The DNA is left out, because the CDR3 cannot be placed on it with certainty; the CDR3 is given as TCRdb lists it. The chain joins TRBV7-9 to TRBJ1-2; TRBD1 is taken as the D call from the table, unchecked against the DNA. Germline CDR1 reads SEHNR; CDR2 reads FQNEAQ (reference sequence). The CDR3 has 13 amino acids, counting both end residues. The CDR3 reads CASSYDPLNREYL.

This clone has more than one count but fewer than ten. The chain has TRBV2 and TRBJ2-1; possibly TRBD2 for D (5 bases). The V and J ends lost 11 bases and 8 bases respectively, with 13 bases between them. The germline V gene encodes CDR1 SNHLY and CDR2 FYNNEI. The CDR3 is made up of 11 amino acids. CDR3 protein: CASTPGYEQFF. For the CDR3, the DNA is TGTGCCTCTACCCCGGGATATGAGCAGTTCTTC.

This clone was counted only a few times. This rearrangement joins TRBV10-1 to TRBJ1-5, with unresolved D. The CDR3 has 12 amino acids. The V end was cut by 11 bases, the J end by 2 bases, with 10 bases between. Germline lookup yields CDR1 WNHNN and CDR2 SYGVQD (reference sequence). The CDR3 sequence: CAGRQGNQPQHF. Here the CDR3 DNA reads TGCGCCGGCCGGCAGGGCAATCAGCCCCAGCATTTT.

This clone was detected a few times. This sequence joins TRBV25-1 and TRBJ1-2; perhaps TRBD1 as D (6 bases). V lost 8 bases and J lost 8, with 18 bases in between. This CDR3 has 13 amino acids. CDR1 is MGHDK, CDR2 SYGVNS, per germline. CDR3 bases: TGTGCCAGCCGTGGACAGTCCGCGGGAGGCTACACCTTC. It specifies CASRGQSAGGYTF.